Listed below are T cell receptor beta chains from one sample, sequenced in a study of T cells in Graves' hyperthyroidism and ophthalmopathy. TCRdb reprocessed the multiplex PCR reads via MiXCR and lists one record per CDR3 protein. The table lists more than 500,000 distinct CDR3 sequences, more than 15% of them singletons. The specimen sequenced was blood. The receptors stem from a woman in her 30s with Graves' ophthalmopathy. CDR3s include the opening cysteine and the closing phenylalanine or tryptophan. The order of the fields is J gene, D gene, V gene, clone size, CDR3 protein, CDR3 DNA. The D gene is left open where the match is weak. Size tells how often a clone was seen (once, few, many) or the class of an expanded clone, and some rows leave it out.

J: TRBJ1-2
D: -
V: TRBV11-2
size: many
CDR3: CASRESQNYGYTF
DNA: TGTGCCAGCAGGGAGAGTCAGAACTATGGCTACACCTTC

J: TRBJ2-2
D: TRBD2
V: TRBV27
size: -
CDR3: CASSQLAPTGELFF
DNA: TGTGCCAGCAGTCAACTAGCGCCCACCGGGGAGCTGTTTTTT

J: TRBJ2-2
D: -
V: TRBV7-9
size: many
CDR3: CASSLAGIGELFF
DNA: TGTGCCAGCAGCTTAGCGGGAATTGGGGAGCTGTTTTTT

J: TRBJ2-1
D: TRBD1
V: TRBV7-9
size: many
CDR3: CASSLDRQSYNEQFF
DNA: TGTGCCAGCAGCTTGGACAGGCAGTCCTACAATGAGCAGTTCTTC

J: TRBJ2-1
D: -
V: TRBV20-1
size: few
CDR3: CSASLGREQFF
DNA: TGCAGTGCTAGCCTCGGTCGAGAGCAGTTCTTC

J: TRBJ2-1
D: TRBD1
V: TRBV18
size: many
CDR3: CASSIGTGAYNEQFF
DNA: TGTGCCAGCTCCATTGGGACAGGGGCCTACAATGAGCAGTTCTTC

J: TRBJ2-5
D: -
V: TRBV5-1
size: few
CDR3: CASSFGILQETQYF
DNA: TGCGCCAGCAGCTTCGGGATCCTTCAAGAGACCCAGTACTTC

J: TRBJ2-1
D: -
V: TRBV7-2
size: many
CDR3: CASSPILASSYNEQFF
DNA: TGTGCCAGCAGCCCGATCTTAGCTAGCTCCTACAATGAGCAGTTCTTC

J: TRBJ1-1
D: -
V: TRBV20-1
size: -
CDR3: CSQVSLYAEAFF
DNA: TGCAGTCAAGTGAGTCTGTACGCTGAAGCTTTCTTT

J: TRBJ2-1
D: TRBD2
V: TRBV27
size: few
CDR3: CASSPLVAGPNNEQFF
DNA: TGTGCCAGCAGTCCTTTAGTAGCGGGACCCAACAATGAGCAGTTCTTC

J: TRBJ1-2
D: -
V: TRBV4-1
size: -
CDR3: CASSQDVLGGYGYTF
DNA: TGCGCCAGCAGCCAAGACGTCCTCGGGGGTTATGGCTACACCTTC

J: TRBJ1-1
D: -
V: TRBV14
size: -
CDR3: CASSQVSSFRNTEAFF
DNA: TGTGCCAGCAGCCAAGTTTCTAGCTTTAGGAACACTGAAGCTTTCTTT

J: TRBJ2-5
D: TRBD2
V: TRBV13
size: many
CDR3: CASSLSPGTSVEETQYF
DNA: TGTGCCAGCAGCTTGAGTCCCGGGACTAGCGTCGAAGAGACCCAGTACTTC

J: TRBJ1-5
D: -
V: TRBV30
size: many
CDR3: CAWSDQRDSNQPQHF
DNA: TGTGCCTGGAGTGACCAGAGGGATAGCAATCAGCCCCAGCATTTT

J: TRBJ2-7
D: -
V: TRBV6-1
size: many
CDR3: CASRALTYEQYF
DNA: TGTGCCAGCAGGGCCCTGACTTACGAGCAGTACTTC

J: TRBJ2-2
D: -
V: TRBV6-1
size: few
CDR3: CASRTGTLRFANTGELFF
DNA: TGTGCCAGCAGAACCGGGACACTTCGATTCGCGAACACCGGGGAGCTGTTTTTT

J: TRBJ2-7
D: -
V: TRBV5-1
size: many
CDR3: CASSPADSYEQYF
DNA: TGCGCCAGCTCCCCAGCAGATTCCTACGAGCAGTACTTC

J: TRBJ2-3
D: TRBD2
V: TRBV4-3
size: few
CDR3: CASSQELLAGGRRDTQYF
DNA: TGCGCCAGCAGCCAAGAATTGTTAGCGGGAGGGCGGCGGGATACGCAGTATTTT

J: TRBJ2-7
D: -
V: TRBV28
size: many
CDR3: CASSQGGTGSSEQYF
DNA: TGTGCCAGCAGCCAGGGCGGGACCGGCTCCTCCGAGCAGTACTTC

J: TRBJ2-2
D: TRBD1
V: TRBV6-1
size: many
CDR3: CASNLGQGGNTGELFF
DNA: TGTGCCAGCAACCTGGGACAGGGAGGGAACACCGGGGAGCTGTTTTTT

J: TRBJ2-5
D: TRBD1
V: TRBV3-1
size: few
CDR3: CASSLRTGRGETQYF
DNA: TGTGCCAGCAGCCTTAGGACAGGGCGTGGGGAGACCCAGTACTTC

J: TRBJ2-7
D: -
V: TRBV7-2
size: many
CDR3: CASILGGSSHEQYF
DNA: TGTGCCAGCATCTTAGGTGGGAGTAGCCACGAGCAGTACTTC